This T cell receptor beta chain was profiled in a study of CD8 T cells in ankylosing spondylitis. CDR3 length: 16 residues. Germline V CDR1 and CDR2: LGHNA, YSLEER. Germline trimming cut 1 base from V and 7 bases from J; bases unmatched to any gene: 10. Study results and limitations: Prior literature has documented some motif variants in synovial fluid and blood from reactive arthritis. Clones that were linked to disease were CD8+ and were relatively rare in peripheral blood. Disease-linked clones reportedly showed significant enrichment in matched ankylosing spondylitis synovial fluid. Blood of patients with ankylosing spondylitis appeared to be characterized by a TCR beta motif of about 8 highly homologous variants.

This clonotype appeared once. The antigen remains undetermined. As the method for making TCR beta libraries, quantitative 5'-RACE with molecular barcodes was used. TCRdb reanalysed the 5' RACE reads using MiXCR and keeps one entry per CDR3 protein. Of fewer than 400,000 distinct CDR3 sequences listed, about 20% are singletons. The rearrangement links TRBV4-3 to TRBJ1-3, with 7 nucleotides matching TRBD1. This TCR was recovered from a male donor with ankylosing spondylitis. The sequenced material came from blood, either unsorted or a sorted T cell fraction (not recorded which). As DNA, the CDR3 is TGCGCCAGCAGCCAAGTAGGGGGCATAGGAGGGAACACCATATATTTT. Amino acid sequence: CASSQVGGIGGNTIYF.